The 5 T cell receptor beta chains below all came from one sample that was sequenced in a study of blood T cell repertoires in COVID-19. Assay: immunoSEQ multiplex PCR; the TCRdb copy retains only in-frame clones and omits some. In the table there are about 140,000 clones, under 85% of which are singletons. The sample consisted of peripheral blood. These TCRs come from a human donor in a cohort sampled during active COVID-19.

The rearrangement links TRBV18 to TRBJ1-4, with 7 bases identical to TRBD1. The CDR3 spans 13 residues. Germline lookup yields CDR1 KGHSH and CDR2 LQKENI. Unmatched junction bases numbered 4, after V lost 4 bases and J lost 8 bases. This CDR3 is CASSLLQGEKLFF. The CDR3, as DNA: TGTGCCAGCTCACTTTTACAGGGGGAAAAACTGTTTTTT.

The gene calls are TRBV5-4 and TRBJ2-2; 15 bases are a match to TRBD2. V lost 4 bases and J lost 5; bases outside the gene matches: 3. The CDR3 runs to 16 residues. Germline V gene lookup returns CDR1 SGHNT and CDR2 YYREEE (reference sequence). CDR3: CASSLGLAGGTGELFF. Here the CDR3 DNA reads TGTGCCAGCAGCCTGGGACTAGCGGGAGGAACCGGGGAGCTGTTTTTT.

The V call is TRBV19, the J call TRBJ1-5; tentatively, D is TRBD1 (6 bases). The CDR3 is 16 amino acids. Germline lookup yields CDR1 LNHDA and CDR2 SQIVND (reference sequence). V was shortened by 2 bases and J by 0 bases, with 11 bases between the two germline ends. Here the CDR3 DNA reads TGTGCCAGTAGTATAAGCCAGGGGTATAGCAATCAGCCCCAGCATTTT. As protein: CASSISQGYSNQPQHF.

The CDR3: CASSSFFGTGGTHTF. CDR3 bases: TGTGCCAGCAGCTCATTCTTCGGGACAGGGGGTACCCACACCTTC. The chain combines TRBV7-6 with TRBJ1-2, with 11 positions matching TRBD1. V was clipped by 4 bases and J by 12 bases; unmatched bases: 13. This CDR3 has 15 amino acids. Germline V gene data show CDR1 as SGHVS and CDR2 as FNYEAQ.

The V call is TRBV5-1, the J call TRBJ1-6, with D perhaps matching TRBD1 (6 bases). The CDR3 loop spans 16 amino acids. The ends were cut back, 4 bases at V and 2 bases at J, with 13 bases in the middle. The germline V gene has CDR1 SGHRS and CDR2 YFSETQ. CDR3 loop: CASSPDSNPYNSPLHF. CDR3 nucleotide sequence: TGCGCCAGCAGCCCGGACAGCAATCCCTATAATTCACCCCTCCACTTT.